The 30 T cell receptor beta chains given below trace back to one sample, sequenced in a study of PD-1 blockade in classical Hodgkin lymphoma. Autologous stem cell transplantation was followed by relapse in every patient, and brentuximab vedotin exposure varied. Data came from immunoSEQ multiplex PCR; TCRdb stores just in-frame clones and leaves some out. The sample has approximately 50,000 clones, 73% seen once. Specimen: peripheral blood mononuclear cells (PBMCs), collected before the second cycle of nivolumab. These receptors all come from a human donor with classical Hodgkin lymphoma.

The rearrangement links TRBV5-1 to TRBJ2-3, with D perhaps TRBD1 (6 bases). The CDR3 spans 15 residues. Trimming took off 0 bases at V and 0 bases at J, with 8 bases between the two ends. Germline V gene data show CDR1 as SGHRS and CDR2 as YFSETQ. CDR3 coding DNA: TGCGCCAGCAGCTTGGGGACAGTTAGCACAGATACGCAGTATTTT. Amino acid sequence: CASSLGTVSTDTQYF.

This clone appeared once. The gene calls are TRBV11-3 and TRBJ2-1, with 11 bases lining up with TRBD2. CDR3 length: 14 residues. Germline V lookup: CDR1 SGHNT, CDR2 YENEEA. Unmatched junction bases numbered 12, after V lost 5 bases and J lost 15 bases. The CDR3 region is CASSRPSTSGRLFF. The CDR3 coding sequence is TGTGCCAGCAGCCGCCCGAGTACTAGCGGGAGACTGTTCTTC.

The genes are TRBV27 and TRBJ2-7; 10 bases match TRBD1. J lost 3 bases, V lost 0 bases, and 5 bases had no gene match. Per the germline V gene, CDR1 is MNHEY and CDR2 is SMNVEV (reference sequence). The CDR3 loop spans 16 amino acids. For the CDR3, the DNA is TGTGCCAGCAGTTTATCGACAGGGGGCCCCCGCTACGAGCAGTACTTC. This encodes CASSLSTGGPRYEQYF.

The DNA of the CDR3 is TGTGCCAGCGGACCCCGGACTAGCGGGAGCAATGAGCAGTTCTTC. Translating gives CASGPRTSGSNEQFF. The V and J genes are TRBV7-3 and TRBJ2-1; 13 bases line up with TRBD2. There are 15 residues in the CDR3. Unmatched junction bases numbered 7, after V lost 8 bases and J lost 6 bases. Germline lookup yields CDR1 SGHTA and CDR2 FQGTGA.

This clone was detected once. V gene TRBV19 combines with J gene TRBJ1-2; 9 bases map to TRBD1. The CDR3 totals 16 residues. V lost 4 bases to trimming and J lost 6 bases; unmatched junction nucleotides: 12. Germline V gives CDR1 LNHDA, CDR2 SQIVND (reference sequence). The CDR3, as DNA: TGTGCCAGTAGTAGGTCCGGGACAGGGATAACGGATGGCTACACCTTC. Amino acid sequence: CASSRSGTGITDGYTF.

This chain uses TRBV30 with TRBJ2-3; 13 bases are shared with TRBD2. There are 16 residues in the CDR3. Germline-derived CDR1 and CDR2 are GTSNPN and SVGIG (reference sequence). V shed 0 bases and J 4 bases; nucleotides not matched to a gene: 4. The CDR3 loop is CAWSVGTSGRADTQYF. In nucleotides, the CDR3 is TGTGCCTGGAGTGTCGGAACTAGCGGGAGGGCAGATACGCAGTATTTT.

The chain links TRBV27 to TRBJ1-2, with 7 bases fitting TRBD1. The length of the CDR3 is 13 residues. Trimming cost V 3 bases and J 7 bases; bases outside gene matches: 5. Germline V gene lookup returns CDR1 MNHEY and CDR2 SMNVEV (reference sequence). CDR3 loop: CASSFQGGGGYTF. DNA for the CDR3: TGTGCCAGCAGTTTTCAGGGGGGAGGTGGCTACACCTTC.

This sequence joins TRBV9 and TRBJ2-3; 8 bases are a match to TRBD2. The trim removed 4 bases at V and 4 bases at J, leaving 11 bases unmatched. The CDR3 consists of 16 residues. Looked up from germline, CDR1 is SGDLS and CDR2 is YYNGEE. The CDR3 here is CASSTRGAGVPDTQYF. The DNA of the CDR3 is TGTGCCAGCAGCACCAGGGGAGCGGGAGTACCAGATACGCAGTATTTT.

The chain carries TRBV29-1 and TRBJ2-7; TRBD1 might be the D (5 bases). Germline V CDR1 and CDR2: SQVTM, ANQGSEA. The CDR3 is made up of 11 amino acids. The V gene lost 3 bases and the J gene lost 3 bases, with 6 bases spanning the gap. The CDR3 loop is CSVDRDYEQYF. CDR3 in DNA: TGCAGCGTTGACAGGGACTACGAGCAGTACTTC.

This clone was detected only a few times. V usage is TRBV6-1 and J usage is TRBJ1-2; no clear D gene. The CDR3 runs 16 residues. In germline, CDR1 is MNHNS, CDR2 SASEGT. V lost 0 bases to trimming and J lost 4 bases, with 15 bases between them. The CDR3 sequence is CASSEAAQITIYGYTF. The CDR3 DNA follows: TGTGCCAGCAGTGAAGCCGCTCAAATAACTATCTATGGCTACACCTTC.

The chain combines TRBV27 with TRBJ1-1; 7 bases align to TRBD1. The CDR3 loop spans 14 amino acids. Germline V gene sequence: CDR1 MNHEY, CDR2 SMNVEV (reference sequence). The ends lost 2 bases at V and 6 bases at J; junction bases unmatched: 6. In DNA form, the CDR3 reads TGTGCCAGCAGTTTAAACAGGGGAGACGCTGAAGCTTTCTTT. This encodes CASSLNRGDAEAFF.

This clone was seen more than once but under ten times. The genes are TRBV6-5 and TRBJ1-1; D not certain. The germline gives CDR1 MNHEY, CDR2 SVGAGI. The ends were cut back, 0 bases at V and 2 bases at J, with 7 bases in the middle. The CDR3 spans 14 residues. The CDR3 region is CASSYSRGNTEAFF. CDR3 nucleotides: TGTGCCAGCAGTTACTCCCGGGGAAACACTGAAGCTTTCTTT.

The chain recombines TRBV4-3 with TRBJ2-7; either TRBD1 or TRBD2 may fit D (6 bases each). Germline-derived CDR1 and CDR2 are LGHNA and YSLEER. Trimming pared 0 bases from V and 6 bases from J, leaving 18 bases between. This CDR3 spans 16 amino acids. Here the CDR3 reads CASSQDSGAGLGEQYF. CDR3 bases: TGCGCCAGCAGCCAAGATTCGGGGGCAGGGTTGGGCGAGCAGTACTTC.

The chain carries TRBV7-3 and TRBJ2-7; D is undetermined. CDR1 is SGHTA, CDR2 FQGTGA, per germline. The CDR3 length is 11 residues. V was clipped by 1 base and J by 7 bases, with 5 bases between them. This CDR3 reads CASSLKTEQYF. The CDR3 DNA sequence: TGTGCCAGCAGCTTAAAAACTGAGCAGTACTTC.

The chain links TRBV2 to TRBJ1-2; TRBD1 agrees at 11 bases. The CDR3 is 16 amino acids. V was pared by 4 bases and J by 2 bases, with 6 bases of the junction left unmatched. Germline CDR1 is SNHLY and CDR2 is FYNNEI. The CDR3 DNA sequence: TGTGCCAGCAGTGGGACAGGGGGCTCTACCAACTATGGCTACACCTTC. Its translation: CASSGTGGSTNYGYTF.

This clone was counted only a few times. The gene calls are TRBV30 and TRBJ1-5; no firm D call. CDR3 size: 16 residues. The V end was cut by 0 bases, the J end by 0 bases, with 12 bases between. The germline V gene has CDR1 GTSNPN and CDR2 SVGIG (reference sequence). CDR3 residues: CAWSVKSAISNQPQHF. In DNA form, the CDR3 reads TGTGCCTGGAGTGTAAAGTCAGCCATTAGCAATCAGCCCCAGCATTTT.

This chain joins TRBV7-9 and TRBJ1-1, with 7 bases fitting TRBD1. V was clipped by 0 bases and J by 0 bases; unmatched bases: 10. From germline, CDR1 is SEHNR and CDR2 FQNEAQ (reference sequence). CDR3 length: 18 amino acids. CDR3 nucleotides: TGTGCCAGCAGCTTAGCAGGGACAGCCAAAATGATGAACACTGAAGCTTTCTTT. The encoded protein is CASSLAGTAKMMNTEAFF.

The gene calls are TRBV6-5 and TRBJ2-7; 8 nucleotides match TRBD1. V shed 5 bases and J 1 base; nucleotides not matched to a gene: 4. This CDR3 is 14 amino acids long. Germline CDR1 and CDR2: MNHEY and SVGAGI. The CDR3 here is CASSPTGASYEQYF. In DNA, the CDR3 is TGTGCCAGCAGTCCGACAGGGGCTTCCTACGAGCAGTACTTC.

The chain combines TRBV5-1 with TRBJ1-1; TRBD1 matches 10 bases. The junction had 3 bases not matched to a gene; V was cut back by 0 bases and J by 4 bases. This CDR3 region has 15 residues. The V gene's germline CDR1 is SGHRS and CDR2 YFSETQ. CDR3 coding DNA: TGCGCCAGCAGCTTGGATCGGGACAGGGGCACTGAAGCTTTCTTT. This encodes CASSLDRDRGTEAFF.

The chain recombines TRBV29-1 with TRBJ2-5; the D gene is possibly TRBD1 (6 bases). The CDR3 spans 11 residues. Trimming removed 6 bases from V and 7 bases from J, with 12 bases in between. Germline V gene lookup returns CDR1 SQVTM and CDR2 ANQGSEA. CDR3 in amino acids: CSVTGHATQYF. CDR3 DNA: TGCAGCGTGACGGGACACGCGACCCAGTACTTC.

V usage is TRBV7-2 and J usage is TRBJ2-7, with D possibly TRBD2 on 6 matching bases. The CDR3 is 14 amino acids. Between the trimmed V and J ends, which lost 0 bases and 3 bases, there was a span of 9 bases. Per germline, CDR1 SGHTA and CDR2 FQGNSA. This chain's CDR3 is CASSLAIGGYEQYF. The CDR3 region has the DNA TGTGCCAGCAGCTTAGCTATCGGGGGCTACGAGCAGTACTTC.

DNA for the CDR3: TGTGCCAGCAGTTTAAGACCTTTGGGGGCGGGGGGAAACACCATATATTTT. Translated: CASSLRPLGAGGNTIYF. The chain uses TRBV27 and TRBJ1-3; maybe TRBD1 (6 bases). Germline CDR1 is MNHEY and CDR2 is SMNVEV (reference sequence). Trimming removed 2 bases from V and 4 bases from J, with 18 bases in between. The CDR3 has 17 residues.

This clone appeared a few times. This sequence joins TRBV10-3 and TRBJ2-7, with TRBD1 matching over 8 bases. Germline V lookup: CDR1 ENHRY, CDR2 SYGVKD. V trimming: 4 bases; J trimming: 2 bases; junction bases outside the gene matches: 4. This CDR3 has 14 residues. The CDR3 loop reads CAISVATGAYEQYF. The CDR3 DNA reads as TGTGCCATCAGTGTAGCGACAGGGGCCTACGAGCAGTACTTC.

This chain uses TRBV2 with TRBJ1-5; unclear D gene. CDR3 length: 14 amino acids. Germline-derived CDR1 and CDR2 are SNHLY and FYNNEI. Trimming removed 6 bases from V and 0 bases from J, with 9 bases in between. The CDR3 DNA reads TGTGCCAGCAGCGTGGAGTCTAGCAATCAGCCCCAGCATTTT. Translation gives CASSVESSNQPQHF.

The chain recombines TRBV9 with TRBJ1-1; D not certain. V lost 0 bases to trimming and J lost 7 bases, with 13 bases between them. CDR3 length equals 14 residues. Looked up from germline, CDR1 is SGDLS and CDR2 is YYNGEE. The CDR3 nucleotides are TGTGCCAGCAGCGTAGGATGGAGGGCGAGTGAAGCTTTCTTT. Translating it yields CASSVGWRASEAFF.

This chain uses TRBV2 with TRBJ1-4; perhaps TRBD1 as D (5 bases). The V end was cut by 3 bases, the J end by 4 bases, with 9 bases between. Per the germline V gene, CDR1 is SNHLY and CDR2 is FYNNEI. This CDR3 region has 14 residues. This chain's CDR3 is CASSEDNSNEKLFF. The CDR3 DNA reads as TGTGCCAGCAGTGAGGACAACAGTAATGAAAAACTGTTTTTT. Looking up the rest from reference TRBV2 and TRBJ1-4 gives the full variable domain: EPEVTQTPSHQVTQMGQEVILRCVPISNHLYFYWYRQILGQKVEFLVSFYNNEISEKSEIFDDQFSVERPDGSNFTLKIRSTKLEDSAMYFCASSEDNSNEKLFFGSGTQLSVL.

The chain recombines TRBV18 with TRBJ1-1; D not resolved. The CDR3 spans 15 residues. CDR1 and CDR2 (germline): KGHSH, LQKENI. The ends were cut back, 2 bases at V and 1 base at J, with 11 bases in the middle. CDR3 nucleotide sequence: TGTGCCAGCTCACCAACATCCGGGTCGAACACTGAAGCTTTCTTT. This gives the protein CASSPTSGSNTEAFF.

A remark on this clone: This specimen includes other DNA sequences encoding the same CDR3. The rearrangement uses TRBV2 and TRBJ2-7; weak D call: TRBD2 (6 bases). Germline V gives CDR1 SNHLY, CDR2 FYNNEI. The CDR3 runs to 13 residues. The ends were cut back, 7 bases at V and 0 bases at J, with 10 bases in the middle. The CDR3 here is CASTVADSYEQYF. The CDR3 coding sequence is TGTGCCAGCACGGTAGCGGACTCCTACGAGCAGTACTTC.

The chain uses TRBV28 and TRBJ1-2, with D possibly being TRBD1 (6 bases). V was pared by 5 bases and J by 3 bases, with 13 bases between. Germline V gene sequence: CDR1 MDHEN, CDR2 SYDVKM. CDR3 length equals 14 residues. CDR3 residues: CASSPPDRHYGYTF. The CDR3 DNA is TGTGCCAGCAGTCCACCGGACAGACACTATGGCTACACCTTC.

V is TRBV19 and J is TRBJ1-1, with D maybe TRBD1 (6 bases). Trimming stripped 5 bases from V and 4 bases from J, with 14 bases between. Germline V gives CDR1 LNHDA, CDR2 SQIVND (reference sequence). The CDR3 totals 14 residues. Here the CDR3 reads CASSLIGGSTEAFF. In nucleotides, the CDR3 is TGTGCCAGTAGTCTTATAGGGGGAAGCACTGAAGCTTTCTTT. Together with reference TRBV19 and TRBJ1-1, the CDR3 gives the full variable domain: DGGITQSPKYLFRKEGQNVTLSCEQNLNHDAMYWYRQDPGQGLRLIYYSQIVNDFQKGDIAEGYSVSREKKESFPLTVTSAQKNPTAFYLCASSLIGGSTEAFFGQGTRLTVV.